These 8 T cell receptor beta chains were all obtained from the same sample, sequenced in a study of OX40 agonist ivuxolimab in advanced cancers. Clones were read by immunoSEQ multiplex PCR, and TCRdb kept only the in-frame ones, dropping some. The sample has around 62,000 clones, about 77% seen once; the top ten hold around 1.6%. The specimen comprised CD4+ or CD8+ T cells sorted from blood, sampled in a trial of the OX40 agonist ivuxolimab. These receptor sequences come from an adult with an advanced solid tumor such as melanoma, head and neck, liver or kidney cancer.

The V gene is TRBV7-8, the J gene TRBJ1-5, with D maybe TRBD1 (5 bases). The ends were cut back, 3 bases at V and 9 bases at J, with 18 bases in the middle. This CDR3 comprises 15 residues. The germline gives CDR1 SGHVS, CDR2 FQNEAQ. CDR3 residues: CASSFGRGDGAPQHF. In DNA, the CDR3 is TGTGCCAGCAGCTTCGGGCGGGGCGACGGAGCGCCCCAGCATTTT.

This clone has more than one count but fewer than ten. CDR3 protein: CAWRLAGGPWETQYF. The CDR3 bases are TGTGCCTGGAGGCTAGCGGGAGGGCCTTGGGAGACCCAGTACTTC. The gene calls are TRBV30 and TRBJ2-5; 12 bases are shared with TRBD2. The ends lost 3 bases at V and 5 bases at J; junction bases unmatched: 7. This CDR3 contains 15 residues. Germline V gene lookup returns CDR1 GTSNPN and CDR2 SVGIG (reference sequence).

This clone was observed a few times. The V and J genes are TRBV6-5 and TRBJ1-3; D call uncertain. CDR3 length: 14 amino acids. Looked up from germline, CDR1 is MNHEY and CDR2 is SVGAGI. Trimming stripped 4 bases from V and 1 base from J, with 8 bases between. The CDR3 DNA follows: TGTGCCAGCAGTTCCCCCAAGTCTGGAAACACCATATATTTT. Protein: CASSSPKSGNTIYF.

CDR3 sequence: CASSVKTGTYSNQPQHF. The DNA of the CDR3 is TGTGCCAGCAGCGTTAAGACAGGGACCTATAGCAATCAGCCCCAGCATTTT. The V gene is TRBV2, the J gene TRBJ1-5; 7 positions match TRBD1. CDR3 length equals 17 residues. J was trimmed by 0 bases and V by 6 bases; bases with no gene match: 11. Germline CDR1 reads SNHLY; CDR2 reads FYNNEI. Full variable domain (remainder filled in from reference TRBV2 and TRBJ1-5): EPEVTQTPSHQVTQMGQEVILRCVPISNHLYFYWYRQILGQKVEFLVSFYNNEISEKSEIFDDQFSVERPDGSNFTLKIRSTKLEDSAMYFCASSVKTGTYSNQPQHFGDGTRLSIL.

The rearrangement joins TRBV30 to TRBJ1-4; possibly TRBD1 for D (5 bases). CDR1 and CDR2 (germline): GTSNPN, SVGIG (reference sequence). The CDR3 sequence is 12 residues long. Trimming cost V 5 bases and J 7 bases, with 11 bases left between them. CDR3 nucleotide sequence: TGTGCCTGGGCAGGGAATGGTGAAAAACTGTTTTTT. Amino acids: CAWAGNGEKLFF.

In this sample, this clone turned up once. The chain has TRBV18 and TRBJ2-3; D remains unclear. The V end lost 3 bases, the J end lost 6 bases, and 7 bases lay between the germline ends. This CDR3 contains 12 residues. Germline CDR1 reads KGHSH; CDR2 reads LQKENI. CDR3 region: CASSPSGDTQYF. CDR3 in DNA: TGTGCCAGCTCACCCAGTGGTGATACGCAGTATTTT.

CDR3 in DNA: TGTGCCTGGACATGGGACAGGGGATTTGGCTACACCTTC. Translation gives CAWTWDRGFGYTF. J is TRBJ1-2 and V is TRBV30; 10 positions match TRBD1. Trimming at V came to 4 bases and at J to 7 bases, leaving 6 bases not matched to a gene. This CDR3 spans 13 amino acids. Germline V gene sequence: CDR1 GTSNPN, CDR2 SVGIG (reference sequence).

This chain uses TRBV29-1 with TRBJ1-4; maybe TRBD1 (5 bases). CDR3 size: 11 residues. Germline V gene lookup returns CDR1 SQVTM and CDR2 ANQGSEA. V was clipped by 6 bases and J by 15 bases, with 17 bases between them. The CDR3 sequence: CSVMGDGFVFF. The CDR3 DNA reads as TGCAGCGTGATGGGGGACGGGTTCGTGTTTTTT.